These 17 T cell receptor beta chains were all obtained from the same sample, sequenced in a study of cytotoxic CD8 clonotypes in ibrutinib-treated CLL. The data were produced by immunoSEQ multiplex PCR, yet TCRdb's version contains in-frame clones alone and is incomplete. The sample has about 180,000 clones; about four fifths are singletons. Source: PBMCs, taken after 24 months of ibrutinib treatment. The receptors shown here come from a human donor with chronic lymphocytic leukemia.

This clone was recorded once. The chain combines TRBV19 with TRBJ1-1; D remains ambiguous. CDR3 length: 16 residues. V lost 2 bases to trimming and J lost 4 bases, with 17 bases between them. Germline CDR1 reads LNHDA; CDR2 reads SQIVND (reference sequence). CDR3 DNA sequence: TGTGCCAGTAGTATATTAACGGGCCTGGGGAGCACTGAAGCTTTCTTT. Translated, it gives CASSILTGLGSTEAFF.

This rearrangement joins TRBV9 to TRBJ2-1; 12 bases map to TRBD2. The CDR3 covers 18 residues. The V gene's germline CDR1 is SGDLS and CDR2 YYNGEE. After removal of 0 bases from V and 4 bases from J, the junction contained 8 bases not matched to a gene. In DNA, the CDR3 is TGTGCCAGCAGCGTAGAGGCCGGGACTAGCGGGTTTTACAATGAGCAGTTCTTC. It translates to CASSVEAGTSGFYNEQFF. Full variable domain (remainder filled in from reference TRBV9 and TRBJ2-1): DSGVTQTPKHLITATGQRVTLRCSPRSGDLSVYWYQQSLDQGLQFLIQYYNGEERAKGNILERFSAQQFPDLHSELNLSSLELGDSALYFCASSVEAGTSGFYNEQFFGPGTRLTVL.

This clone was recorded only once. The V and J genes are TRBV7-3 and TRBJ2-7, with 8 bases aligning to TRBD2. V was pared by 1 base and J by 3 bases, with 2 bases of the junction left unmatched. Germline lookup yields CDR1 SGHTA and CDR2 FQGTGA. The CDR3 has 14 residues. The CDR3 coding sequence is TGTGCCAGCAGCTTAAGTAGCGGGAACTACGAGCAGTACTTC. This gives the protein CASSLSSGNYEQYF. Looking up the rest from reference TRBV7-3 and TRBJ2-7 gives the full variable domain: GAGVSQTPSNKVTEKGKYVELRCDPISGHTALYWYRQSLGQGPEFLIYFQGTGAADDSGLPNDRFFAVRPEGSVSTLKIQRTERGDSAVYLCASSLSSGNYEQYFGPGTRLTVT.

The chain recombines TRBV30 with TRBJ1-4; D is ambiguous. V dropped 5 bases and J dropped 11 bases, with 15 bases sitting between them. CDR3 length: 12 residues. CDR1 is GTSNPN, CDR2 SVGIG, per germline (reference sequence). The CDR3: CAWGSLRVKLFF. The CDR3 DNA reads as TGTGCCTGGGGGTCTTTAAGGGTTAAACTGTTTTTT.

The V gene is TRBV4-2, the J gene TRBJ1-2; TRBD1 might be the D (5 bases). Germline V CDR1 and CDR2: LGHNA, YNFKEQ. Trimming removed 5 bases from V and 4 bases from J, with 11 bases in between. This CDR3 has 13 residues. In DNA form, the CDR3 reads TGTGCCAGCAGCAAAGGGGAAACCTATGGCTACACCTTC. This gives the protein CASSKGETYGYTF.

This chain links TRBV28 with TRBJ1-1; D remains unclear. Germline V CDR1 and CDR2: MDHEN, SYDVKM. The CDR3 length is 11 residues. V was trimmed by 7 bases and J by 4 bases, leaving 7 bases between them. The chain's CDR3 is CASTQITEAFF. In DNA, the CDR3 is TGTGCCAGCACCCAGATCACTGAAGCTTTCTTT.

The CDR3 reads CASSQDSTAYTEAFF. The DNA of the CDR3 is TGTGCCAGCAGCCAAGATTCCACAGCGTACACTGAAGCTTTCTTT. This sequence joins TRBV4-2 and TRBJ1-1; D not resolved. Trimming took 0 bases from V and 3 from J, leaving 11 bases between them. The CDR3 is made up of 15 amino acids. Germline V gives CDR1 LGHNA, CDR2 YNFKEQ.

The chain links TRBV6-1 to TRBJ2-7; the D gene is possibly TRBD1 (6 bases). Per germline, CDR1 MNHNS and CDR2 SASEGT. This CDR3 is 12 amino acids long. The V end lost 11 bases, the J end lost 4 bases, and 15 bases lay between the germline ends. For the CDR3, the DNA is TGTGCCGGAAGGACAGACGTTTACGAGCAGTACTTC. This codes for CAGRTDVYEQYF.

The rearrangement links TRBV4-1 to TRBJ1-1, with D tentatively TRBD1 (6 bases). V lost 7 bases, J lost 0 bases, and 9 bases lay in between. The CDR3 consists of 13 residues. CDR1 is MGHRA and CDR2 is YSYEKL in the germline V gene. DNA of the CDR3: TGCGCCAGCACCGGACAGCTGAACACTGAAGCTTTCTTT. Its protein product is CASTGQLNTEAFF.

V and J are TRBV6-1 and TRBJ2-5; 7 bases are a match to TRBD2. Germline V gene data show CDR1 as MNHNS and CDR2 as SASEGT. CDR3 size: 14 residues. The junction had 8 bases not matched to a gene; V was cut back by 6 bases and J by 4 bases. CDR3: CASRWGREAETQYF. The CDR3 DNA reads TGTGCCAGCAGATGGGGCCGGGAGGCAGAGACCCAGTACTTC.

This chain uses TRBV7-8 with TRBJ2-7, with TRBD2 identical over 14 bases. V shed 5 bases, J shed 0 bases, and the junction held 0 bases outside the gene matches. This CDR3 is 15 amino acids long. Germline CDR1 reads SGHVS; CDR2 reads FQNEAQ. CDR3 loop: CASSGLAGGSYEQYF. CDR3 in DNA: TGTGCCAGCAGCGGACTAGCGGGAGGCTCCTACGAGCAGTACTTC. The complete variable domain, with remaining parts taken from reference TRBV7-8 and TRBJ2-7, reads GAGVSQSPRYKVAKRGQDVALRCDPISGHVSLFWYQQALGQGPEFLTYFQNEAQLDKSGLPSDRFFAERPEGSVSTLKIQRTQQEDSAVYLCASSGLAGGSYEQYFGPGTRLTVT.

This clone was seen just once. The chain couples TRBV28 to TRBJ2-5; D may be TRBD1 (6 bases). The last part of the DNA fits TRBJ2-7 better; the J call may be wrong. Germline CDR1 and CDR2: MDHEN and SYDVKM. The CDR3 sequence is 15 residues long. CDR3 sequence (DNA): TGTGCCAGCAGTTTAGTGACAGGTCTGACCTACGAGCAGTACTTC. Translating gives CASSLVTGLTYEQYF.

This clone appeared a few times. The chain joins TRBV6-1 to TRBJ1-5; no clear D gene. Trimming pared 4 bases from V and 5 bases from J, leaving 15 bases between. Germline V lookup: CDR1 MNHNS, CDR2 SASEGT. The CDR3 runs 15 residues. The CDR3, as DNA: TGTGCCAGCAGTGTAGGATTGGGGAGCCATCAGCCCCAGCATTTT. Translation: CASSVGLGSHQPQHF.

The CDR3 loop is CASSKGWGGRNNSPLHF. CDR3 nucleotides: TGTGCCAGCAGTAAAGGGTGGGGGGGACGGAATAATTCACCCCTCCACTTT. The chain recombines TRBV27 with TRBJ1-6; D is possibly TRBD1 (5 bases). Deletions cut 5 bases from V and 5 bases from J, with 19 bases between. Germline V gene data show CDR1 as MNHEY and CDR2 as SMNVEV (reference sequence). The CDR3 is made up of 17 amino acids.

DNA for the CDR3: TGTGCCAGCAGTTACTCACTAGCGGTTAATGAGCAGTTCTTC. It translates to CASSYSLAVNEQFF. This chain connects TRBV6-6 to TRBJ2-1, with 8 bases aligning to TRBD2. With 0 bases clipped from V and 7 bases from J, the junction kept 2 bases outside the gene matches. Germline V CDR1 and CDR2: MNHNY, SVGAGI (reference sequence). CDR3 length: 14 amino acids.

This rearrangement joins TRBV6-5 to TRBJ1-4; the D is unclear. The V end lost 2 bases, the J end lost 7 bases, and 8 bases lay between the germline ends. The CDR3 runs 13 residues. Per the germline V gene, CDR1 is MNHEY and CDR2 is SVGAGI. As DNA, the CDR3 is TGTGCCAGCAGTTACGACCATAGTGAAAAACTGTTTTTT. Protein: CASSYDHSEKLFF.

The chain recombines TRBV7-2 with TRBJ1-2, with unresolved D. Germline-derived CDR1 and CDR2 are SGHTA and FQGNSA. V was shortened by 3 bases and J by 0 bases, with 8 bases between the two germline ends. The CDR3 totals 14 residues. This chain's CDR3 is CASSLGRTNYGYTF. CDR3 coding DNA: TGTGCCAGCAGCTTGGGCAGGACTAACTATGGCTACACCTTC.